This entry lists 17 T cell receptor beta chains sequenced from one sample in a study of radiation and T cells in renal cell carcinoma. This sample's time point: blood 2 weeks post-SBRT. Sample treatment: 15 Gy SBRT to primary tumor, nephrectomy 4 weeks later. The table came from immunoSEQ multiplex PCR; TCRdb's copy has only in-frame clones and leaves some out. The profile covers 160,000 or so clones, with 87% appearing a single time and 10% to 15% taken by the ten largest. Here the sequenced sample was blood, taken from a patient whose treatment included radiotherapy and nephrectomy. Receptor source: a woman in her 50s with renal cell carcinoma.

This chain connects TRBV6-5 to TRBJ1-2; D call uncertain. Trimming pared 4 bases from V and 8 bases from J, leaving 14 bases between. Germline V gives CDR1 MNHEY, CDR2 SVGAGI. The CDR3 sequence is 13 residues long. CDR3 in amino acids: CASSFLGSGGYTF. CDR3 in DNA: TGTGCCAGCAGTTTTCTGGGTTCGGGAGGCTACACCTTC.

The CDR3 reads CASSFGPGGDIQYF. The CDR3 nucleotides are TGTGCCAGCAGCTTCGGACCTGGGGGCGACATTCAGTACTTC. This chain links TRBV9 with TRBJ2-4; D is possibly TRBD1 (6 bases). V lost 4 bases and J 8 bases, leaving 16 bases between the germline ends. The CDR3 runs 14 residues. Germline loops: CDR1 SGDLS, CDR2 YYNGEE.

The chain recombines TRBV11-2 with TRBJ2-5; 14 bases are shared with TRBD2. The CDR3 covers 17 residues. The germline gives CDR1 SGHAT, CDR2 FQNNGV. Losses at the gene ends were 4 bases for V and 5 bases for J; bases not matched to a gene: 9. The CDR3 sequence: CASSSGTSGGRQETQYF. CDR3 nucleotides: TGTGCCAGCAGCTCCGGGACTAGCGGGGGCCGACAGGAGACCCAGTACTTC.

As regards this clone: Possible read error: a much larger clone is one base away. This chain joins TRBV4-3 and TRBJ1-1; D unclear. Germline assignment: CDR1 LGHNA and CDR2 YSLEER. Between the trimmed V and J ends, which lost 2 bases and 1 base, there was a span of 8 bases. CDR3 length: 14 amino acids. The CDR3 loop is CASSQKWGNTEAFF. In DNA form, the CDR3 reads TGCGCCAGCAGCCAAAAGTGGGGGAACACTGAAGCTTTCTTT.

This CDR3 reads CASSRTRNEQFF. CDR3 sequence (DNA): TGTGCCAGCAGCCGTACTAGAAATGAGCAGTTCTTC. The chain couples TRBV11-2 to TRBJ2-1, with D maybe TRBD2 (5 bases). Deletions cut 5 bases from V and 7 bases from J, with 9 bases between. The CDR3 is 12 residues long. Germline V CDR1 and CDR2: SGHAT, FQNNGV.

The chain joins TRBV5-1 to TRBJ2-5; tentatively, D is TRBD2 (6 bases). This CDR3 is built from 15 residues. Germline values: CDR1 SGHRS, CDR2 YFSETQ. The germline V and J ends were trimmed by 8 bases and 5 bases, with 22 bases remaining between them. CDR3 region: CASTTFDPAGETQYF. The DNA for the CDR3 is TGCGCCAGTACTACTTTTGACCCGGCGGGGGAGACCCAGTACTTC. The complete variable domain, with remaining parts taken from reference TRBV5-1 and TRBJ2-5, reads KAGVTQTPRYLIKTRGQQVTLSCSPISGHRSVSWYQQTPGQGLQFLFEYFSETQRNKGNFPGRFSGRQFSNSRSEMNVSTLELGDSALYLCASTTFDPAGETQYFGPGTRLLVL.

This clone has a handful of counts. This chain connects TRBV4-1 to TRBJ1-1; D remains ambiguous. The germline V gene encodes CDR1 MGHRA and CDR2 YSYEKL. The CDR3 is 18 residues long. Trimming cost V 0 bases and J 1 base, with 18 bases left between them. The CDR3 loop reads CASSQDGGYGIANTEAFF. The CDR3 DNA follows: TGCGCCAGCAGCCAAGATGGCGGGTATGGGATTGCGAACACTGAAGCTTTCTTT.

This clone was seen more than once but under ten times. The chain carries TRBV7-9 and TRBJ2-5; 9 positions agree with TRBD1. J gave up 5 bases and V 5 bases, and 6 bases lay outside the gene matches. CDR3 length equals 14 residues. CDR1 and CDR2 from the germline V gene are SEHNR and FQNEAQ (reference sequence). CDR3 protein: CASSDTGGWETQYF. The CDR3 DNA sequence: TGTGCCAGCAGCGATACAGGGGGCTGGGAGACCCAGTACTTC.

V is TRBV11-3 and J is TRBJ2-3, with D unclear. Per germline, CDR1 SGHNT and CDR2 YENEEA. CDR3 length: 12 residues. V lost 5 bases and J lost 3, with 6 bases in between. In nucleotides, the CDR3 is TGTGCCAGCAGCCTACGGACAGATACGCAGTATTTT. It yields the protein CASSLRTDTQYF.

This chain links TRBV19 with TRBJ1-5; 9 bases map to TRBD1. With 6 bases clipped from V and 6 bases from J, the junction kept 6 bases outside the gene matches. The CDR3 sequence is 14 residues long. Germline CDR1 and CDR2: LNHDA and SQIVND (reference sequence). CDR3 bases: TGTGCCAGTAGGGGGACAGGGAATCTTCAGCCCCAGCATTTT. The encoded protein is CASRGTGNLQPQHF.

The J gene is TRBJ1-6, the V gene TRBV9; D is ambiguous. Germline CDR1 SGDLS, CDR2 YYNGEE. There are 15 residues in the CDR3. Trimming left V 0 bases short and J 5 bases short, with 9 bases between. CDR3 coding DNA: TGTGCCAGCAGCGTAGAGGCAGAGGATAATTCACCCCTCCACTTT. Translating gives CASSVEAEDNSPLHF. Together with reference TRBV9 and TRBJ1-6, the CDR3 gives the full variable domain: DSGVTQTPKHLITATGQRVTLRCSPRSGDLSVYWYQQSLDQGLQFLIQYYNGEERAKGNILERFSAQQFPDLHSELNLSSLELGDSALYFCASSVEAEDNSPLHFGNGTRLTVT.

Only a few counts were recorded for this clone. The chain combines TRBV29-1 with TRBJ1-4; the match to TRBD1 covers 12 bases. CDR3 size: 13 residues. The J segment lost 10 bases and the V segment lost 6 bases, leaving 6 bases of the junction unmatched. CDR1 is SQVTM and CDR2 is ANQGSEA in the germline V gene. The CDR3 is CSVLGQGAVKLFF. The CDR3 nucleotides are TGCAGCGTGCTGGGACAGGGGGCTGTAAAACTGTTTTTT.

V is TRBV6-1 and J is TRBJ1-4; D is undetermined. Per germline, CDR1 MNHNS and CDR2 SASEGT. The V end lost 0 bases, the J end lost 10 bases, and 12 bases lay between the germline ends. The CDR3 totals 14 residues. The CDR3 is CASSEAQQLTKLFF. The CDR3 nucleotides are TGTGCCAGCAGTGAAGCGCAGCAGCTGACAAAACTGTTTTTT.

This clone appeared a single time. V usage is TRBV5-5 and J usage is TRBJ1-2; D remains ambiguous. CDR3 length: 14 residues. Germline CDR1 reads SGHKS; CDR2 reads YYEKEE (reference sequence). V dropped 4 bases and J dropped 2 bases, with 12 bases sitting between them. CDR3 in DNA: TGTGCCAGCAGCGCGGGAGGGATCAACTATGGCTACACCTTC. Translated, it gives CASSAGGINYGYTF.

The gene calls are TRBV4-1 and TRBJ2-3, with 10 bases that match TRBD2. The CDR3 runs to 16 residues. Germline V CDR1 and CDR2: MGHRA, YSYEKL. J lost 1 base, V lost 4 bases, and 5 bases had no gene match. CDR3 nucleotides: TGCGCCAGCAGCCCAATTACTAGCGGGGGCACAGATACGCAGTATTTT. It codes for CASSPITSGGTDTQYF.

This chain connects TRBV5-1 to TRBJ2-1; 12 nucleotides agree with TRBD2. Trimming cost V 4 bases and J 9 bases; bases outside gene matches: 8. From germline, CDR1 is SGHRS and CDR2 YFSETQ. The CDR3 has 15 residues. Here the CDR3 DNA reads TGCGCCAGCAGCCCCCTAGCGGGGGGGAAGGGTGAGCAGTTCTTC. This translates into CASSPLAGGKGEQFF.

The chain uses TRBV5-1 and TRBJ1-2; 7 bases match TRBD1. In germline, CDR1 is SGHRS, CDR2 YFSETQ. This CDR3 region has 14 residues. The V segment lost 4 bases and the J segment 6 bases; nucleotides outside the gene matches: 9. In DNA form, the CDR3 reads TGCGCCAGCAGCCCGAAGACAGGGAACGATGGCTACACCTTC. Its translation: CASSPKTGNDGYTF.